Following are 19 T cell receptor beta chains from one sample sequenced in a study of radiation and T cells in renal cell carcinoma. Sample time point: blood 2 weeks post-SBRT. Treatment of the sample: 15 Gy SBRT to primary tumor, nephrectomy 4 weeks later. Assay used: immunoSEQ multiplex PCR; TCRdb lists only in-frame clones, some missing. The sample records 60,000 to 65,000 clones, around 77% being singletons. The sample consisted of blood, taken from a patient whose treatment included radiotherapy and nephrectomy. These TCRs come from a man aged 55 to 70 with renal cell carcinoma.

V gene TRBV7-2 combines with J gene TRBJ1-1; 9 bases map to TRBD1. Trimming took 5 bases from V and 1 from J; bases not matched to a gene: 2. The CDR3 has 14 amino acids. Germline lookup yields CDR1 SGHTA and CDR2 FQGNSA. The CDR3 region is CASSLGQGNTEAFF. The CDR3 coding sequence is TGTGCCAGCAGCCTGGGACAGGGGAACACTGAAGCTTTCTTT.

This CDR3 reads CSVKDSNQPQHF. The CDR3 DNA reads as TGCAGCGTTAAGGATAGCAATCAGCCCCAGCATTTT. The chain combines TRBV29-1 with TRBJ1-5; D gene uncertain. CDR1 is SQVTM and CDR2 is ANQGSEA in the germline V gene. The CDR3 has 12 residues. Trimming removed 5 bases at V and 0 bases at J, with 5 bases between.

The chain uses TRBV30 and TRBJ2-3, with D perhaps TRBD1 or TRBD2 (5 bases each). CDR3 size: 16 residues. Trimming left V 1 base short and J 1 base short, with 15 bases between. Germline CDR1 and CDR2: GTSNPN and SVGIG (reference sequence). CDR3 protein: CAWSDGNSGRTDTQYF. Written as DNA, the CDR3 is TGTGCCTGGAGTGACGGGAATTCGGGGCGCACAGATACGCAGTATTTT.

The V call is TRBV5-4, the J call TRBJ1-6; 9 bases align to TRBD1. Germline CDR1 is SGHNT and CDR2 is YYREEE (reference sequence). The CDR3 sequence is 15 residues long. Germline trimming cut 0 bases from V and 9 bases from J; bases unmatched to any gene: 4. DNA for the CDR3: TGTGCCAGCAGCTTGGGGACAGGGGTCGTTTCACCCCTCCACTTT. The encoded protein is CASSLGTGVVSPLHF.

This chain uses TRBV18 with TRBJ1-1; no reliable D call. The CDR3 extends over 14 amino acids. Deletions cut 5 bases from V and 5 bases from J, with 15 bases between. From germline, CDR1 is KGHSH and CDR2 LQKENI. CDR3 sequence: CASSNRPRATEAFF. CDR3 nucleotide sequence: TGTGCCAGCTCAAACAGACCTAGGGCGACTGAAGCTTTCTTT. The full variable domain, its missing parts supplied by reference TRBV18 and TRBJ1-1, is NAGVMQNPRHLVRRRGQEARLRCSPMKGHSHVYWYRQLPEEGLKFMVYLQKENIIDESGMPKERFSAEFPKEGPSILRIQQVVRGDSAAYFCASSNRPRATEAFFGQGTRLTVV.

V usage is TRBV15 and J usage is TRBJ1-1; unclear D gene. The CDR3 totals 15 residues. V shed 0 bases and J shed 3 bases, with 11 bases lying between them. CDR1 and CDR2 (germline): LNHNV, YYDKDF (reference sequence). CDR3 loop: CATSRDKGVDTEAFF. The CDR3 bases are TGTGCCACCAGCAGAGATAAGGGTGTGGACACTGAAGCTTTCTTT.

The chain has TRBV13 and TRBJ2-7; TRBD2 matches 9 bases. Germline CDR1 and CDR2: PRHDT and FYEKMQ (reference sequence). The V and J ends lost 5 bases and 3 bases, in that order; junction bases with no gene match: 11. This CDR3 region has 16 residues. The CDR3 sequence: CASSRDGLAPYYEQYF. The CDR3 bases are TGTGCCAGCAGCCGGGACGGACTAGCGCCCTACTACGAGCAGTACTTC.

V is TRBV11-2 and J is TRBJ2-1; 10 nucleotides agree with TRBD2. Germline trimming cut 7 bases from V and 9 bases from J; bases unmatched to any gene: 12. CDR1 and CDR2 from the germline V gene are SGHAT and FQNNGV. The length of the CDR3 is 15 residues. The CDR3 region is CASTVGASGSIEQFF. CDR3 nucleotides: TGTGCCAGCACCGTAGGGGCTAGCGGGAGCATTGAGCAGTTCTTC.

CDR3 DNA: TGTGCCAGCATCTTCCCGGGACAGGGGAACTATGGCTACACCTTC. This sequence encodes CASIFPGQGNYGYTF. V is TRBV6-5 and J is TRBJ1-2; TRBD1 agrees at 10 bases. This CDR3 is built from 15 residues. V dropped 7 bases and J dropped 2; count of bases not matched to a gene: 7. The germline V gene has CDR1 MNHEY and CDR2 SVGAGI.

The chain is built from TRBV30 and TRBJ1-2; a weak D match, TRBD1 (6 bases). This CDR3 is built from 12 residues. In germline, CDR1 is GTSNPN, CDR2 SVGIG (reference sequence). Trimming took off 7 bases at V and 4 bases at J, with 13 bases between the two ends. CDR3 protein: CASFDRLYGYTF. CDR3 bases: TGTGCCTCCTTCGACAGGCTCTATGGCTACACCTTC.

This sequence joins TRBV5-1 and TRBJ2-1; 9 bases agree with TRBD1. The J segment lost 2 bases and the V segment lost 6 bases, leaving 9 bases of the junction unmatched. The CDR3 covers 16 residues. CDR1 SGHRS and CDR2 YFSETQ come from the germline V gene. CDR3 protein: CASTPDRGSTYNEQFF. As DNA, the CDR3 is TGCGCCAGCACCCCTGACAGGGGGAGTACCTACAATGAGCAGTTCTTC.

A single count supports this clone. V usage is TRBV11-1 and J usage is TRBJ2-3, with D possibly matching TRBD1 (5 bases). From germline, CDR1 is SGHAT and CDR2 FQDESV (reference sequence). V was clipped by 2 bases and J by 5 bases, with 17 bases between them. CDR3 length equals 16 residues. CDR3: CASSLRQKGLGDTQYF. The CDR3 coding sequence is TGTGCCAGCAGCTTAAGACAGAAGGGTTTGGGAGATACGCAGTATTTT. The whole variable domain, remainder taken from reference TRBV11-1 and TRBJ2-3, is EAEVAQSPRYKITEKSQAVAFWCDPISGHATLYWYRQILGQGPELLVQFQDESVVDDSQLPKDRFSAERLKGVDSTLKIQPAELGDSAMYLCASSLRQKGLGDTQYFGPGTRLTVL.

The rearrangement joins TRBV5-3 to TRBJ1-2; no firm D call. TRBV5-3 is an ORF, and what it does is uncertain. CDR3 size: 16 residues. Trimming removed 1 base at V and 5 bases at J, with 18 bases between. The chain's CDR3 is CARSLTQGFVPYGYTF. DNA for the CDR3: TGTGCCAGAAGCTTGACCCAAGGATTTGTTCCTTATGGCTACACCTTC.

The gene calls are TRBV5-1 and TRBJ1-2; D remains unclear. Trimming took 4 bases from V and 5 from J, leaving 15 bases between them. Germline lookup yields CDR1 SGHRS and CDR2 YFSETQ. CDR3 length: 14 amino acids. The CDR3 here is CASSPTEQLYGYTF. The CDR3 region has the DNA TGCGCCAGCAGCCCCACGGAGCAGCTATATGGCTACACCTTC.

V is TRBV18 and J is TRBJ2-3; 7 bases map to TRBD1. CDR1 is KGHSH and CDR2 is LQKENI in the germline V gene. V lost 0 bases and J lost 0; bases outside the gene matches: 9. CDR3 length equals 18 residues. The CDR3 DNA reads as TGTGCCAGCTCACCACCCCTCTACAGGGGTCCAAGCACAGATACGCAGTATTTT. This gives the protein CASSPPLYRGPSTDTQYF.

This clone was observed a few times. The chain's CDR3 is CASSDWGGGYTF. The CDR3 region has the DNA TGTGCCAGCAGTGATTGGGGCGGGGGCTACACCTTC. The rearrangement joins TRBV6-1 to TRBJ1-2, with D possibly TRBD1 on 5 matching bases. CDR1 is MNHNS and CDR2 is SASEGT in the germline V gene. The CDR3 is 12 amino acids. Trimming left V 3 bases short and J 8 bases short, with 10 bases between.

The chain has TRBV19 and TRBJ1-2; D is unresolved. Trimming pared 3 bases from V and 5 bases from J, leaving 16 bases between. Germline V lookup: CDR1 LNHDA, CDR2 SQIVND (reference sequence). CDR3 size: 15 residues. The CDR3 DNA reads TGTGCCAGTAGTATGGGCCGACCCCGGGATTATGGCTACACCTTC. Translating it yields CASSMGRPRDYGYTF.

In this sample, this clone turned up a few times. CDR3 in amino acids: CAISDPSTNYGYTF. CDR3 coding DNA: TGTGCCATCAGTGATCCCAGTACTAACTATGGCTACACCTTC. The chain links TRBV10-3 to TRBJ1-2; D not resolved. Germline CDR1 ENHRY, CDR2 SYGVKD. V was shortened by 3 bases and J by 0 bases, with 8 bases between the two germline ends. This CDR3 comprises 14 residues.

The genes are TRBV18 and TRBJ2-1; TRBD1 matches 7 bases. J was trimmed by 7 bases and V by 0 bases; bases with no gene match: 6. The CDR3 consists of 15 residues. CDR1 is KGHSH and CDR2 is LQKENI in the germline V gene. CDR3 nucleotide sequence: TGTGCCAGCTCACCACCGGGACAGAAGAGAAATGAGCAGTTCTTC. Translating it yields CASSPPGQKRNEQFF.